The 18 T cell receptor beta chains listed next were all sequenced from one sample in a study of Ad26.COV2.S vaccination and SARS-CoV-2 variants. As for treatment: roughly 18 received Ad26.COV2.S at low or high dose, single or two shots; about five received placebo; per-sample allocation not given. Samples came from day 63 after the first vaccine or placebo injection. Sequencing used immunoSEQ multiplex PCR; TCRdb keeps in-frame clones, though not all of them. Among fewer than 400,000 clones listed, around 84% were seen once. The sample was peripheral blood, taken in a trial of Ad26.COV2.S vaccine versus placebo. These receptors were collected from a person between 18 and 60 years old who received the Ad26.COV2.S COVID-19 vaccine or a placebo.

The chain is built from TRBV11-1 and TRBJ2-2, with D unclear. This CDR3 contains 15 residues. V lost 8 bases to trimming and J lost 6 bases, with 19 bases between them. CDR1 and CDR2 from the germline V gene are SGHAT and FQDESV (reference sequence). The chain's CDR3 is CASSDGIRRAGELFF. The CDR3 region has the DNA TGTGCCAGCTCGGACGGAATAAGAAGGGCCGGGGAGCTGTTTTTT.

V is TRBV5-4 and J is TRBJ2-2, with D perhaps matching TRBD1 or TRBD2 (6 bases each). Germline CDR1 is SGHNT and CDR2 is YYREEE (reference sequence). The CDR3 is made up of 15 amino acids. V lost 0 bases, J lost 7 bases, and 13 bases lay in between. The CDR3 coding sequence is TGTGCCAGCAGCTTGGGAGGGGGGCGGGGCGGGGAGCTGTTTTTT. Amino acids: CASSLGGGRGGELFF.

On this clone: Other DNA sequences in this specimen translate into the identical CDR3. This chain uses TRBV19 with TRBJ1-1, with a tentative D call TRBD1 (6 bases). Germline CDR1 and CDR2: LNHDA and SQIVND (reference sequence). This CDR3 comprises 14 residues. Trimming pared 5 bases from V and 1 base from J, leaving 11 bases between. This CDR3 is CASSVRGGNTEAFF. The CDR3 region has the DNA TGTGCCAGTAGTGTGAGAGGGGGGAACACTGAAGCTTTCTTT.

Worth noting for this clone: Distinct nucleotide sequences in the sample also encode this CDR3. The CDR3 loop reads CASSLDMNTEAFF. For the CDR3, the DNA is TGTGCCAGCAGCTTGGACATGAACACTGAAGCTTTCTTT. The chain employs TRBV7-9 and TRBJ1-1, with D possibly being TRBD1 (5 bases). Germline lookup yields CDR1 SEHNR and CDR2 FQNEAQ (reference sequence). The CDR3 is made up of 13 amino acids. V lost 3 bases to trimming and J lost 0 bases, with 5 bases between them.

The chain is built from TRBV4-3 and TRBJ2-5; 9 bases are shared with TRBD1. The CDR3 loop spans 15 amino acids. With V trimmed by 2 bases and J by 3 bases, 4 bases remained unmatched. Germline V gene sequence: CDR1 LGHNA, CDR2 YSLEER. CDR3 sequence reads: CASSQLGQGEETQYF. The CDR3, as DNA: TGCGCCAGCAGCCAACTGGGACAGGGAGAAGAGACCCAGTACTTC.

The genes are TRBV2 and TRBJ1-1, with D unresolved. V was pared by 1 base and J by 0 bases, with 6 bases between. The V gene's germline CDR1 is SNHLY and CDR2 FYNNEI. CDR3 length: 14 amino acids. CDR3 in amino acids: CASSEGGLNTEAFF. The CDR3 DNA is TGTGCCAGCAGTGAAGGAGGGTTGAACACTGAAGCTTTCTTT.

This chain links TRBV2 with TRBJ2-5; D gene ambiguous. Trimming stripped 7 bases from V and 5 bases from J, with 5 bases between. The CDR3 loop spans 10 amino acids. Germline CDR1 SNHLY, CDR2 FYNNEI. CDR3 DNA: TGTGCCAGCATGGACGAGACCCAGTACTTC. Translated, it gives CASMDETQYF.

This chain joins TRBV7-2 and TRBJ1-2; no reliable D call. The length of the CDR3 is 12 residues. Germline CDR1 and CDR2: SGHTA and FQGNSA. Trimming left V 2 bases short and J 9 bases short, with 10 bases between. CDR3 loop: CASSLRGLSYTF. DNA of the CDR3: TGTGCCAGCAGCTTACGGGGTCTGAGCTACACCTTC.

The CDR3 coding sequence is TGTGCCAGCAGCTTTTCCGACAGGGCCGGGGAGCTGTTTTTT. It encodes CASSFSDRAGELFF. V gene TRBV7-9 combines with J gene TRBJ2-2; 7 bases line up with TRBD1. This CDR3 is built from 14 residues. The J segment lost 6 bases and the V segment lost 3 bases, leaving 4 bases of the junction unmatched. Germline CDR1 is SEHNR and CDR2 is FQNEAQ (reference sequence).

This CDR3 reads CASSLPGWYEQFF. The DNA of the CDR3 is TGTGCCAGCAGCTTGCCGGGATGGTACGAGCAGTTCTTC. This chain connects TRBV7-2 to TRBJ2-1; D perhaps matches TRBD2 (5 bases). This CDR3 spans 13 amino acids. V dropped 3 bases and J dropped 10 bases, with 13 bases sitting between them. Germline CDR1 reads SGHTA; CDR2 reads FQGNSA.

This chain uses TRBV6-2 or TRBV6-3 with TRBJ1-1; D unresolved. This CDR3 region has 13 residues. The V gene's germline CDR1 is MNHEY and CDR2 SVGEGT. Deletions cut 2 bases from V and 3 bases from J, with 7 bases between. The CDR3 DNA sequence: TGTGCCAGCAGTTACGGCCGTTACACTGAAGCTTTCTTT. Translated, it gives CASSYGRYTEAFF.

The chain has TRBV6-2 or TRBV6-3 and TRBJ2-5, with TRBD2 matching 9 bases. The junction had 0 bases not matched to a gene; V was cut back by 5 bases and J by 5 bases. The CDR3 contains 12 residues. CDR1 is MNHEY and CDR2 is SVGEGT in the germline V gene. The CDR3 DNA follows: TGTGCCAGCAGTGGGACTAGCGAGACCCAGTACTTC. Translated: CASSGTSETQYF.

This chain connects TRBV4-1 to TRBJ2-7; tentatively, D is TRBD1 (6 bases). The V end lost 3 bases, the J end lost 5 bases, and 17 bases lay between the germline ends. Per germline, CDR1 MGHRA and CDR2 YSYEKL. This CDR3 spans 15 amino acids. The chain's CDR3 is CASSQSASPGDEQYF. CDR3 coding DNA: TGCGCCAGCAGCCAGTCGGCCAGCCCAGGGGACGAGCAGTACTTC.

V is TRBV6-2 or TRBV6-3 and J is TRBJ2-3; 9 positions agree with TRBD2. Germline CDR1 MNHEY, CDR2 SVGEGT. The CDR3 runs 16 residues. The J segment lost 5 bases and the V segment lost 6 bases, leaving 12 bases of the junction unmatched. CDR3 loop: CASSSSGGRFGDTQYF. CDR3 DNA sequence: TGTGCCAGCAGCAGTAGCGGGGGTCGGTTCGGAGATACGCAGTATTTT.

The count of this clone is one. This chain joins TRBV5-1 and TRBJ2-5, with 8 bases matching TRBD1. The CDR3 runs 15 residues. Germline CDR1 SGHRS, CDR2 YFSETQ. Trimming cost V 0 bases and J 0 bases; bases outside gene matches: 1. This CDR3 reads CASSLGTGNQETQYF. In DNA, the CDR3 is TGCGCCAGCAGCTTGGGGACAGGGAACCAAGAGACCCAGTACTTC.

The chain joins TRBV5-6 to TRBJ1-6; D unclear. The CDR3 has 12 amino acids. V was pared by 1 base and J by 11 bases, with 7 bases between. CDR1 and CDR2 from the germline V gene are SGHDT and YYEEEE. Here the CDR3 DNA reads TGTGCCAGCAGCTTGCCAGTTGCACCCCTCCACTTT. Residues: CASSLPVAPLHF. Combining the CDR3 with reference TRBV5-6 and TRBJ1-6 gives the whole variable domain DAGVTQSPTHLIKTRGQQVTLRCSPKSGHDTVSWYQQALGQGPQFIFQYYEEEERQRGNFPDRFSGHQFPNYSSELNVNALLLGDSALYLCASSLPVAPLHFGNGTRLTVT.

The rearrangement links TRBV7-9 to TRBJ2-2; D is unresolved. Trimming cost V 1 base and J 7 bases, with 4 bases left between them. Per the germline V gene, CDR1 is SEHNR and CDR2 is FQNEAQ (reference sequence). This CDR3 is built from 12 residues. The CDR3 loop reads CASSLGRGELFF. The DNA for the CDR3 is TGTGCCAGCAGCTTAGGGCGCGGGGAGCTGTTTTTT. Filled out from reference TRBV7-9 and TRBJ2-2, the complete variable domain reads DTGVSQNPRHKITKRGQNVTFRCDPISEHNRLYWYRQTLGQGPEFLTYFQNEAQLEKSRLLSDRFSAERPKGSFSTLEIQRTEQGDSAMYLCASSLGRGELFFGEGSRLTVL.

The CDR3 nucleotides read TGTGCCAGCAGCCCGACAGGGCTCTATGGCTACACCTTC. Translating it yields CASSPTGLYGYTF. V is TRBV6-2 or TRBV6-3 and J is TRBJ1-2; 7 bases align to TRBD1. The CDR3 extends over 13 amino acids. The ends lost 6 bases at V and 4 bases at J; junction bases unmatched: 5. Germline V gene lookup returns CDR1 MNHEY and CDR2 SVGEGT.